The entry below gives a single T cell receptor beta chain sequence along with its context. The antigen remains unidentified. Generated by immunoSEQ multiplex PCR, the TCRdb table keeps only in-frame clones and is missing some. The sample contains about 140,000 clones, approximately 85% of which appear only once. Trimming removed 1 base from V and 0 bases from J, with 9 bases in between. The CDR3 totals 15 residues. Germline V gene lookup returns CDR1 SEHNR and CDR2 FQNEAQ (reference sequence). The data originate from a study of T cell responses to AZD1222 COVID-19 vaccine. Study-wide findings and caveats: Females made up more of the donors, who were largely white British, and clonal diversity may have come out too low. The reported proportion of spike-specific TCRs targeting unmutated variant regions was nearly half. Only five or six AZD1222 recipients were seropositive at baseline.

The sample was peripheral blood, taken 28 days after the second dose of the MenACWY control vaccine. The sequence came from an adult who received the MenACWY meningococcal vaccine as a control. The rearrangement uses TRBV7-9 and TRBJ1-1; unclear D gene. The CDR3 spells CASSLEPLLNTEAFF. The CDR3 DNA reads TGTGCCAGCAGCTTAGAGCCGTTACTGAACACTGAAGCTTTCTTT.